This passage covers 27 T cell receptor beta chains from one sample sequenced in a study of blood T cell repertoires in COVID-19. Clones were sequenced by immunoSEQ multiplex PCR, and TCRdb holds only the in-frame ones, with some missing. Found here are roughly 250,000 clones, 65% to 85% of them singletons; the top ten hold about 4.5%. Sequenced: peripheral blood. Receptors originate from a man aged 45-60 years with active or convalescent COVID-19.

The CDR3 DNA sequence: TGTGCCAGCAGTTCAGGTGCACTGGGGGCAGCTTTCTTT. Protein: CASSSGALGAAFF. The rearrangement links TRBV12-3 or TRBV12-4 to TRBJ1-1, with D maybe TRBD1 (6 bases). Trimming took off 4 bases at V and 10 bases at J, with 16 bases between the two ends. The CDR3 consists of 13 residues.

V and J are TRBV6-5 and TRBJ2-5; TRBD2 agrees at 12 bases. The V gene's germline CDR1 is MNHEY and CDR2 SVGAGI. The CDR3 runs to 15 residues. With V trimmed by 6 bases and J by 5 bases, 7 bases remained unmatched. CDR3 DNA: TGTGCCAGCAGGTCTAGCGGGGGGGCAGGGGAGACCCAGTACTTC. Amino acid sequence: CASRSSGGAGETQYF.

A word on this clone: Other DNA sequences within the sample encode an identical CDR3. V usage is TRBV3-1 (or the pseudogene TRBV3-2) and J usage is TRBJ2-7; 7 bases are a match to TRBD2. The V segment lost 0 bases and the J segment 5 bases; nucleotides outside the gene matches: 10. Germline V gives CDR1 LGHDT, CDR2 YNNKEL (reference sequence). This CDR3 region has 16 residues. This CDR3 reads CASSQDLAGRGNEQYF. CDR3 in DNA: TGTGCCAGCAGCCAAGATCTTGCAGGGAGGGGCAACGAGCAGTACTTC.

Here the CDR3 DNA reads TGCGCCAGCAGCCAATTTCCCGGGAACACTGAAGCTTTCTTT. Protein product: CASSQFPGNTEAFF. This chain connects TRBV4-1 to TRBJ1-1, with D uncertain. The V end lost 2 bases, the J end lost 1 base, and 8 bases lay between the germline ends. Germline assignment: CDR1 MGHRA and CDR2 YSYEKL. The CDR3 is 14 residues long.

In DNA form, the CDR3 reads TGTGCCAGCAGCCAGGAAGGCGAAAAACTGTTTTTT. Protein product: CASSQEGEKLFF. V is TRBV7-2 and J is TRBJ1-4; D gene ambiguous. CDR3 length: 12 residues. CDR1 is SGHTA, CDR2 FQGNSA, per germline. V lost 5 bases and J 8 bases, leaving 9 bases between the germline ends.

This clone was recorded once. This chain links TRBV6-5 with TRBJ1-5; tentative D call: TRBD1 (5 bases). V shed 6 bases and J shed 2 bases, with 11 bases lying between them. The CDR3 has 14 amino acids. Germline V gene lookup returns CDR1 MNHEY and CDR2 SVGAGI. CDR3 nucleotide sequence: TGTGCCAGCAGGGCACAGGATCGCAATCAGCCCCAGCATTTT. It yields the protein CASRAQDRNQPQHF.

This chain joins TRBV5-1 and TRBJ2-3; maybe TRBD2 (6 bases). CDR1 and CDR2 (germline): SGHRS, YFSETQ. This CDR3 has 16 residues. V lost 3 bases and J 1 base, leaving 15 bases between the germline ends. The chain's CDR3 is CASSSVGRGRTDTQYF. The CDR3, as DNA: TGCGCCAGCAGCTCGGTTGGGCGGGGACGCACAGATACGCAGTATTTT.

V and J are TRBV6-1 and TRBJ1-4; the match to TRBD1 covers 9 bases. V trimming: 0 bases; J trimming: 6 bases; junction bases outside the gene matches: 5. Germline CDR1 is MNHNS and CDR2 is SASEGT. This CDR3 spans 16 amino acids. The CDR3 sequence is CASSEAQGTGYEKLFF. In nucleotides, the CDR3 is TGTGCCAGCAGTGAAGCGCAAGGGACAGGGTATGAAAAACTGTTTTTT.

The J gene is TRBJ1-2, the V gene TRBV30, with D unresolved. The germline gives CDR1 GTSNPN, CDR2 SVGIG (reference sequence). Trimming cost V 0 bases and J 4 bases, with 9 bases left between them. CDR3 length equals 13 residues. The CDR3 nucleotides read TGTGCCTGGAGTGTAGGAGGGAGCTATGGCTACACCTTC. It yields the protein CAWSVGGSYGYTF.

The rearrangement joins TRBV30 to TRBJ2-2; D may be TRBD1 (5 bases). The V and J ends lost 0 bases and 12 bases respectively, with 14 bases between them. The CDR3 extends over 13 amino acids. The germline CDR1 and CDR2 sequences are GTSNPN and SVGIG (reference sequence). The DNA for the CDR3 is TGTGCCTGGAGTGTACGAAGACAGAGCCAGCTGTTTTTT. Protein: CAWSVRRQSQLFF.

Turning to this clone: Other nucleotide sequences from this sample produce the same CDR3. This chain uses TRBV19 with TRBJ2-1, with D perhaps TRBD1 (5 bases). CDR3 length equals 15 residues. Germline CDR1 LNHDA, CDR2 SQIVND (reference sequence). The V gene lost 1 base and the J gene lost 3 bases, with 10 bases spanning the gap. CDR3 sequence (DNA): TGTGCCAGTAGTATAGGTGGCAGGGTCTACAATGAGCAGTTCTTC. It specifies CASSIGGRVYNEQFF.

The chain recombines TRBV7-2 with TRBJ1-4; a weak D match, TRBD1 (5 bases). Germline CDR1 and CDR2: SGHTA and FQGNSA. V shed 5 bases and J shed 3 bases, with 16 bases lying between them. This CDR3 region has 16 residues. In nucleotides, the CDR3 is TGTGCCAGCAGCACAGGACACGGCTCAGCTAATGAAAAACTGTTTTTT. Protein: CASSTGHGSANEKLFF.

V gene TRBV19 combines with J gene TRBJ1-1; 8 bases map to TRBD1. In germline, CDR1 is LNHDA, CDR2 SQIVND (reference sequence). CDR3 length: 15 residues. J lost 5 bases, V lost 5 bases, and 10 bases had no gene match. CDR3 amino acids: CASSLRRQGWTEAFF. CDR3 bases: TGTGCCAGTAGTCTCCGGAGACAGGGGTGGACTGAAGCTTTCTTT.

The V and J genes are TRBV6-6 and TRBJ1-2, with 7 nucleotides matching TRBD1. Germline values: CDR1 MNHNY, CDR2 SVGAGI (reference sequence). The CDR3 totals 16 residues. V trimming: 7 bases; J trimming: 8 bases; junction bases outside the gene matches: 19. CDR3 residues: CASTHSGRGPSRGYTF. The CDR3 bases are TGTGCCAGCACCCACTCCGGTAGGGGGCCTTCCAGGGGCTACACCTTC.

CDR3: CAWTDREPDGYTF. As DNA, the CDR3 is TGTGCCTGGACGGACAGGGAGCCGGATGGCTACACCTTC. The V call is TRBV30, the J call TRBJ1-2, with TRBD1 matching 8 bases. Germline assignment: CDR1 GTSNPN and CDR2 SVGIG (reference sequence). Germline trimming cut 4 bases from V and 6 bases from J; bases unmatched to any gene: 7. The CDR3 is 13 amino acids.

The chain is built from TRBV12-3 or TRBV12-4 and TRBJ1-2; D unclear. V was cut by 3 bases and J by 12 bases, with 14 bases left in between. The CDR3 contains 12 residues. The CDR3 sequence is CASSFAGLQHTF. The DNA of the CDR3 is TGTGCCAGCAGTTTTGCAGGCCTCCAACACACCTTC.

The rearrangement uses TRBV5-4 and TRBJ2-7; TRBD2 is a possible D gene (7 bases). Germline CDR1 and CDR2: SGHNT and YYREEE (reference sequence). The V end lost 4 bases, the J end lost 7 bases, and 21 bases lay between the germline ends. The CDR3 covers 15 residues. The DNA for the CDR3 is TGTGCCAGCAGCCCGAGGGCGGGGGCCGCGGAAGAGCAGTACTTC. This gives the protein CASSPRAGAAEEQYF.

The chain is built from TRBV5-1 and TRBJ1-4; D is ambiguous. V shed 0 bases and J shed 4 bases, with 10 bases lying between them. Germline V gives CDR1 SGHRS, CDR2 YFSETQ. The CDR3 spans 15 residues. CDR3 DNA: TGCGCCAGCAGCTTGGCCAATCGCGATAATGAAAAACTGTTTTTT. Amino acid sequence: CASSLANRDNEKLFF. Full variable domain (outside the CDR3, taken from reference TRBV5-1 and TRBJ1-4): KAGVTQTPRYLIKTRGQQVTLSCSPISGHRSVSWYQQTPGQGLQFLFEYFSETQRNKGNFPGRFSGRQFSNSRSEMNVSTLELGDSALYLCASSLANRDNEKLFFGSGTQLSVL.

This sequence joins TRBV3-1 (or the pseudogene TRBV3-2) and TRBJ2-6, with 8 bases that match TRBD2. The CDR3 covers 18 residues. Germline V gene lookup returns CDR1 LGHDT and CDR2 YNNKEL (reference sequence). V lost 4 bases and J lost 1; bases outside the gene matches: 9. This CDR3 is CASSPAGTRLSGANVLTF. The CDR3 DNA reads TGTGCCAGCAGCCCGGCTGGGACTAGATTATCTGGGGCCAACGTCCTGACTTTC.

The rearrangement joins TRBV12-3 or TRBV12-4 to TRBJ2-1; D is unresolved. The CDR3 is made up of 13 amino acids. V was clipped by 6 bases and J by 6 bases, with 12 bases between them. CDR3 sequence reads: CASRRASPNEQFF. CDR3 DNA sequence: TGTGCCAGCAGGCGAGCGAGCCCCAATGAGCAGTTCTTC.

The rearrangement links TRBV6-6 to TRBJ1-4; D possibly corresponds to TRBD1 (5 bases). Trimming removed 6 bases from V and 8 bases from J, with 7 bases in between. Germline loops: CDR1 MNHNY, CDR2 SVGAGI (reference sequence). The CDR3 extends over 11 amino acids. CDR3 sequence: CASSQGEKLFF. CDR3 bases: TGTGCCAGCAGCCAGGGAGAAAAACTGTTTTTT.

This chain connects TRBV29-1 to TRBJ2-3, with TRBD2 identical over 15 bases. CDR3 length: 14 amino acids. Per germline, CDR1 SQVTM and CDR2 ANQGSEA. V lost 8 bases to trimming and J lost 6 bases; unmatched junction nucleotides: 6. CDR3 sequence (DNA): TGCAGCACGGGGACTAGCGGGGGGTTGGATACGCAGTATTTT. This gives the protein CSTGTSGGLDTQYF.

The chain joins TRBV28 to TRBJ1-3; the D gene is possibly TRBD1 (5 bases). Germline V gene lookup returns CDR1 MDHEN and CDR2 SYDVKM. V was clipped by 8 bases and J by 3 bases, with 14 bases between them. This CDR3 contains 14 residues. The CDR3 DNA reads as TGTGCCAGCGCGGGGGTTAGCGATGGAAACACCATATATTTT. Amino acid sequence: CASAGVSDGNTIYF.

The CDR3 spells CASSQDLTGGNYNEQFF. The CDR3 nucleotides are TGCGCCAGCAGCCAAGATCTTACGGGGGGGAACTACAATGAGCAGTTCTTC. J is TRBJ2-1 and V is TRBV4-3; 8 bases are shared with TRBD2. CDR3 length: 17 amino acids. Germline V gene sequence: CDR1 LGHNA, CDR2 YSLEER. V was clipped by 0 bases and J by 3 bases; unmatched bases: 7.

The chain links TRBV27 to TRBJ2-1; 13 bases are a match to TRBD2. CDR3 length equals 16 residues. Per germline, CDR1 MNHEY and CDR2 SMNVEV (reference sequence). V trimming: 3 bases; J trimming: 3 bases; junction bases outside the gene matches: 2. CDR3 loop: CASSFGTSGNYNEQFF. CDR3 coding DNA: TGTGCCAGCAGTTTCGGGACTAGCGGGAACTACAATGAGCAGTTCTTC.

CDR3 residues: CASSEALGGSNQPQHF. The CDR3 DNA reads as TGTGCCAGCAGTGAAGCTCTGGGGGGAAGCAATCAGCCCCAGCATTTT. J is TRBJ1-5 and V is TRBV6-1; maybe TRBD1 (5 bases). Germline CDR1 is MNHNS and CDR2 is SASEGT. The ends were cut back, 0 bases at V and 1 base at J, with 10 bases in the middle. The CDR3 is made up of 16 amino acids.

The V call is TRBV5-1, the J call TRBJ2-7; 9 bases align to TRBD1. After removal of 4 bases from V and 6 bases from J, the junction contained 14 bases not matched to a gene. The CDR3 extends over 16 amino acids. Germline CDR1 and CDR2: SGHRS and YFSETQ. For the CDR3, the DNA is TGCGCCAGCAGCCGACAGACAGGGGGAACGCTAGGCGAGCAGTACTTC. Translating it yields CASSRQTGGTLGEQYF.